The present TCR beta chain was sequenced within a study of blood T cell repertoires in COVID-19. Background on the study: Sites in the United States, Italy and Spain provided acute and convalescent COVID-19 samples. PBMCs, B-cell-depleted T cells, or T cells were the source of the cDNA or gDNA that made up the material.

Patients at the Seattle site were enrolled during active infection and followed longitudinally. The germline gives CDR1 SGHNT, CDR2 YYREEE (reference sequence). V shed 0 bases and J shed 7 bases, with 5 bases lying between them. This CDR3 contains 12 residues. How the authors handled the data: Researchers report that nucleated cell counts were estimated from reference gene primer amplification. Profiled with immunoSEQ multiplex PCR; TCRdb holds only in-frame clones, not every one. D and trimming were read from the DNA, whereas the V and J calls and clone size are those reported in that table. The sample holds 200,000 to 250,000 clones, approximately 85% seen once.

The sequence came from a woman aged 65 to 85 with COVID-19, enrolled during active disease. The chain links TRBV5-4 to TRBJ2-4; possible D gene TRBD1, 5 bases. Sequencing used peripheral blood. This CDR3 reads CASSLEGNIQYF. DNA of the CDR3: TGTGCCAGCAGCTTGGAGGGGAACATTCAGTACTTC.